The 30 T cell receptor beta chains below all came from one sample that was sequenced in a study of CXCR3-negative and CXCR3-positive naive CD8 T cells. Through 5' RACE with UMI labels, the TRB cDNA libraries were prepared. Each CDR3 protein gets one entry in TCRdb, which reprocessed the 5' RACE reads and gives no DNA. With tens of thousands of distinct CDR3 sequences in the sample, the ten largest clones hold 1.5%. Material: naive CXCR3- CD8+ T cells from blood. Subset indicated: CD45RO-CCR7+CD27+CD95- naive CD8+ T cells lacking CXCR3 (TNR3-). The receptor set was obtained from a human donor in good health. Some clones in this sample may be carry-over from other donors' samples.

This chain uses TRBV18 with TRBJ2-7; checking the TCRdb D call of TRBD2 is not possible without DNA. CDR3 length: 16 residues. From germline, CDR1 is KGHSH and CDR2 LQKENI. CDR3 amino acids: CASSPPAGGQTYEQYF.

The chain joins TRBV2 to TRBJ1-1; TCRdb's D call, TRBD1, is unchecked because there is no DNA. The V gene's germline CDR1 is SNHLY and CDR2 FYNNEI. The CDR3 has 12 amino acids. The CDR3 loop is CARGLGGTEAFF.

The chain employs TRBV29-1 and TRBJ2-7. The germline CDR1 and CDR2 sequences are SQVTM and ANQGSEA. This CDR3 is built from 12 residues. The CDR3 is CSAKTGSYEQYF.

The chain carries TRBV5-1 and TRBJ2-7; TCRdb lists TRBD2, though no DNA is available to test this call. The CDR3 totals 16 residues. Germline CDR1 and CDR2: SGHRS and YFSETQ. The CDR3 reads CASSSGLAGFIDEQYF.

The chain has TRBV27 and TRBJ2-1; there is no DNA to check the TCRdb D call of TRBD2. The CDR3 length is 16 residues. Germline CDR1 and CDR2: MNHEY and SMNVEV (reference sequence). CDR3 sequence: CASSLKLALIYNEQFF.

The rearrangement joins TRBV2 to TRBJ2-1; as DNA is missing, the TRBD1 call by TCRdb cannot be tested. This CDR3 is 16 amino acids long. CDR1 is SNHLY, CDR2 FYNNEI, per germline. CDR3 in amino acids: CASSERTGRRRNEQFF.

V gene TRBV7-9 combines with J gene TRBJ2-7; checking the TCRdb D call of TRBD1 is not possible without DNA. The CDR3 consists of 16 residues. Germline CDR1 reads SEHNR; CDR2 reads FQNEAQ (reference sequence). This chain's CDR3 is CASSAFDRGPDYEQYF.

The CDR3: CATLGLWDQPQHF. This chain joins TRBV6-2 or TRBV6-3 and TRBJ1-5. This CDR3 is built from 13 residues. Per the germline V gene, CDR1 is MNHEY and CDR2 is SVGEGT.

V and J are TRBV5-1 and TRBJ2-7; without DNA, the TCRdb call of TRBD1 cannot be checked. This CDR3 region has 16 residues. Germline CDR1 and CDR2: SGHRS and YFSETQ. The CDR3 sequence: CASSFYLTGPSYEQYF. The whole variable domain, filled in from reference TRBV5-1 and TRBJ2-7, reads KAGVTQTPRYLIKTRGQQVTLSCSPISGHRSVSWYQQTPGQGLQFLFEYFSETQRNKGNFPGRFSGRQFSNSRSEMNVSTLELGDSALYLCASSFYLTGPSYEQYFGPGTRLTVT.

The CDR3 protein is CASSGGLAGATTGELFF. V and J are TRBV4-1 and TRBJ2-2; absent DNA, TCRdb's TRBD2 call cannot be checked. The CDR3 extends over 17 amino acids. Per the germline V gene, CDR1 is MGHRA and CDR2 is YSYEKL.

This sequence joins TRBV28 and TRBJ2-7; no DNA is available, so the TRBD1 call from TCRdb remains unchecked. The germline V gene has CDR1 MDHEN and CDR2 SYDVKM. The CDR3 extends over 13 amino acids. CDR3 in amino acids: CAIRPRVHYEQYF.

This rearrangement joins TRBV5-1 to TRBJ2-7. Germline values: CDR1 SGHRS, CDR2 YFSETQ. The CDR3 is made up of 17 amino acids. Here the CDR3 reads CASSSKMGSQELYEQYF.

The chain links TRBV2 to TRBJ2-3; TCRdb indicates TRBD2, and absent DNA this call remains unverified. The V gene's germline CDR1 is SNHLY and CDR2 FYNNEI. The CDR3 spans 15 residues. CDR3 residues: CASRQTSGDTDTQYF.

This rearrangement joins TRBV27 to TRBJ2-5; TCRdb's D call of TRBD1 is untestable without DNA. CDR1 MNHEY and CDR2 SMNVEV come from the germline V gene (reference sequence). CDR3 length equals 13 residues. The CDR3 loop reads CASRDGPLETQYF.

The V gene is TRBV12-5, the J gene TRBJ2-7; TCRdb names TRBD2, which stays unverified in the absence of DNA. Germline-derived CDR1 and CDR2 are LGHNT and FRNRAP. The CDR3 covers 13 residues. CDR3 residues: CASGLVSGGEQYF.

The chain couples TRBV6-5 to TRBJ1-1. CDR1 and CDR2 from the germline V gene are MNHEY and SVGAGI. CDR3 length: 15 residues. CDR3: CASSHYRTLNTEAFF.

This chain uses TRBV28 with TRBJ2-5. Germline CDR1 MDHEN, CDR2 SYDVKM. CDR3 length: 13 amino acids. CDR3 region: CASSYGVVETQYF.

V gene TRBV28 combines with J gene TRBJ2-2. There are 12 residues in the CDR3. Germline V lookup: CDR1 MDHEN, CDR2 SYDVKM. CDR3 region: CASSSLSGELFF.

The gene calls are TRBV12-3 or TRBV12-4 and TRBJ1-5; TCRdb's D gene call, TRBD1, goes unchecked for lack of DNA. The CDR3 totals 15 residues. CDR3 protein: CASSRHREGNQPQHF.

This chain's CDR3 is CASPYWEGTYEQYF. V and J are TRBV23-1 and TRBJ2-7; TCRdb lists TRBD2, though no DNA is available to test this call. TRBV23-1 is placed among ORFs of uncertain function. The CDR3 consists of 14 residues.

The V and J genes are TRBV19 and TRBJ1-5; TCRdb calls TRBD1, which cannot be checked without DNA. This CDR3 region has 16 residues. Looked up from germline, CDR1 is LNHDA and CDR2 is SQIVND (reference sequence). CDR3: CASSISRQGVDQPQHF.

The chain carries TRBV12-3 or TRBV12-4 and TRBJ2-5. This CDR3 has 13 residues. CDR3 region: CASSRLLFETQYF.

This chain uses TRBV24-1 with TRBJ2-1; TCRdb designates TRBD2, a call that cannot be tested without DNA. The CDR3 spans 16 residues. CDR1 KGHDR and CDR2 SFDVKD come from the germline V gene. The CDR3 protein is CATSDPTSGSYNEQFF.

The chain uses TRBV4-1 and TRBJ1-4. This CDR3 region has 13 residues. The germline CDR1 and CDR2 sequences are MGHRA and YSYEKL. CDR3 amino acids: CASSQEGREKLFF.

Here the CDR3 reads CTLSYPPAPTYEQYF. V usage is TRBV29-1 and J usage is TRBJ2-7; TCRdb picks TRBD1, but there is no DNA to check that call. This CDR3 spans 15 amino acids. The germline gives CDR1 SQVTM, CDR2 ANQGSEA.

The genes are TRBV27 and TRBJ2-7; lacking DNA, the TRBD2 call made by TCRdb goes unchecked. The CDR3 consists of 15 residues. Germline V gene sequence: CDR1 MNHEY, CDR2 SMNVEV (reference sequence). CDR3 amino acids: CASSLYGASGYEQYF.

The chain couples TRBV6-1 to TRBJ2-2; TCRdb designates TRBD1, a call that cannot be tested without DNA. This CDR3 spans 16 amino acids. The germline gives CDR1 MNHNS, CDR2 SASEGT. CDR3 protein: CASSEMRGTNTGELFF.

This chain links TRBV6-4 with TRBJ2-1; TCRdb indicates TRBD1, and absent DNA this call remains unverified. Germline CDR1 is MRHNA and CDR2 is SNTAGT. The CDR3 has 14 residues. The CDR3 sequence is CASSEGQGADEQFF.

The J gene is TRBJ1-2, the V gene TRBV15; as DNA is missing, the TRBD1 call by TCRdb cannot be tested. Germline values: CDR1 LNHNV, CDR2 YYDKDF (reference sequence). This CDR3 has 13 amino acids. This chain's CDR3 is CATSSEARLGYTF.

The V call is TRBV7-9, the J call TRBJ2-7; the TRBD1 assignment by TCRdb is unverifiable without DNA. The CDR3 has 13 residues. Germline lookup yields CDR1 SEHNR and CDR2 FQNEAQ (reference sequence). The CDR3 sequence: CASSSNRFYEQYF.